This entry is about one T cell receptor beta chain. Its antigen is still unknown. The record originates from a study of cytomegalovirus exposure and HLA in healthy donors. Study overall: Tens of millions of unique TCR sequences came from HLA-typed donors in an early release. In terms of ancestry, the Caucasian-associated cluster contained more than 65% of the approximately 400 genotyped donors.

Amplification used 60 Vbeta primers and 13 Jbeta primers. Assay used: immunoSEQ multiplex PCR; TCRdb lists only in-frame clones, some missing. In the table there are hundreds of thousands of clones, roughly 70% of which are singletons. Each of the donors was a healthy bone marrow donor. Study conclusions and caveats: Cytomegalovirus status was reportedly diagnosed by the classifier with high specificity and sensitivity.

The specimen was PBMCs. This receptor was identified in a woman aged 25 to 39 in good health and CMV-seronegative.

The CDR3 is CASSSRPSGYFSYEQYF. The CDR3 DNA sequence: TGTGCCAGTAGTTCCCGACCTAGCGGGTACTTCTCCTACGAGCAGTACTTC. The chain combines TRBV19 with TRBJ2-7, with 8 bases that match TRBD2. V shed 5 bases and J 0 bases; nucleotides not matched to a gene: 12. The V gene's germline CDR1 is LNHDA and CDR2 SQIVND (reference sequence). There are 17 residues in the CDR3.